This is a list of T cell receptor beta chains from one sample in a study of blood T cell repertoires in COVID-19. The table came from immunoSEQ multiplex PCR; TCRdb's copy has only in-frame clones and leaves some out. The data contain 200,000 or so clones, around 80% of them singletons. The sample was peripheral blood. The receptors stem from an elderly woman with acute or convalescent COVID-19. Each CDR3 is given with its conserved first and last residue. D genes are given only for firm matches. Clone size is shown for a subset of rows, as once, few, many or a class of expanded clone.

length | D | J | V | size | CDR3 | DNA
16 | NA | TRBJ1-5 | TRBV3-1/TRBV3-2 | NA | CASSPAPGNSNQPQHF | TGTGCCAGCAGCCCTGCCCCAGGGAATAGCAATCAGCCCCAGCATTTT
17 | TRBD1 | TRBJ2-2 | TRBV3-1/TRBV3-2 | NA | CASSPGPGQGGVGELFF | TGTGCCAGCAGCCCCGGCCCGGGACAGGGAGGCGTCGGGGAGCTGTTTTTT
13 | NA | TRBJ1-5 | TRBV30 | NA | CAWSVRGNQPQHF | TGTGCCTGGAGTGTGAGGGGGAATCAGCCCCAGCATTTT
15 | TRBD1 | TRBJ2-7 | TRBV5-6 | NA | CASSWGDRVTSEQYF | TGTGCCAGCAGCTGGGGAGACAGGGTAACCTCCGAGCAGTACTTC
16 | NA | TRBJ2-3 | TRBV6-2/TRBV6-3 | NA | CASSYGYGSGTDTQYF | TGTGCCAGCAGTTACGGGTACGGGAGTGGCACAGATACGCAGTATTTT
14 | TRBD1 | TRBJ1-2 | TRBV30 | NA | CAWSLHRDSDGYTF | TGTGCCTGGAGTCTCCACCGGGACAGCGATGGCTACACCTTC
15 | NA | TRBJ1-2 | TRBV7-3 | NA | CASSLNSQAGYGYTF | TGTGCCAGCAGCTTAAATTCCCAGGCGGGCTATGGCTACACCTTC
15 | NA | TRBJ1-6 | TRBV9 | NA | CASSGAGTSSSPLHF | TGTGCCAGCAGCGGGGCCGGGACATCTAGTTCACCCCTCCACTTT
14 | TRBD1 | TRBJ1-1 | TRBV5-1 | NA | CASSLQGARTEAFF | TGCGCCAGCAGCTTGCAGGGGGCTCGCACTGAAGCTTTCTTT
15 | NA | TRBJ2-1 | TRBV4-3 | NA | CASSQNRGGPNEQFF | TGCGCCAGCAGCCAAAATAGGGGGGGGCCCAATGAGCAGTTCTTC
15 | NA | TRBJ1-5 | TRBV5-8 | NA | CASSPGQQVNQPQHF | TGTGCCAGCAGCCCCGGACAGCAGGTCAATCAGCCCCAGCATTTT
16 | TRBD1 | TRBJ2-5 | TRBV5-5 | NA | CASSLGTGGSQETQYF | TGTGCCAGCAGCTTGGGGACAGGGGGAAGTCAAGAGACCCAGTACTTC
14 | TRBD1 | TRBJ1-1 | TRBV5-1 | NA | CASSSDRATSEAFF | TGCGCCAGCAGTTCCGACAGGGCCACATCTGAAGCTTTCTTT
18 | TRBD2 | TRBJ2-5 | TRBV5-1 | NA | CASSLNPSGTSGLETQYF | TGCGCCAGCAGTTTAAACCCTTCCGGGACTAGCGGGTTAGAGACCCAGTACTTC
13 | NA | TRBJ1-1 | TRBV19 | NA | CASSMNRDTEAFF | TGTGCCAGTAGTATGAACAGGGACACTGAAGCTTTCTTT
14 | TRBD2 | TRBJ2-7 | TRBV9 | few | CASSVAGGQGKQYF | TGTGCCAGCAGCGTAGCGGGGGGGCAGGGCAAGCAGTACTTC
16 | TRBD1 | TRBJ1-1 | TRBV5-4 | NA | CASSSGQVISYTEAFF | TGTGCCAGCAGCTCGGGACAGGTGATCTCTTACACTGAAGCTTTCTTT
18 | NA | TRBJ2-3 | TRBV6-2/TRBV6-3 | many | CASSYAILLGISQDTQYF | TGTGCCAGCAGTTACGCTATCTTACTAGGGATATCACAGGATACGCAGTATTTT
16 | NA | TRBJ1-5 | TRBV28 | few | CASRLSPGISNQPQHF | TGTGCCAGCAGACTTAGCCCCGGGATTAGCAATCAGCCCCAGCATTTT
14 | NA | TRBJ1-1 | TRBV4-1 | NA | CASSQDRRGTEAFF | TGCGCCAGCAGCCAAGATCGGAGGGGTACTGAAGCTTTCTTT
12 | NA | TRBJ2-1 | TRBV4-1 | NA | CASSQDSGYKFF | TGCGCCAGCAGCCAAGATTCGGGGTATAAGTTCTTC
14 | TRBD1 | TRBJ1-2 | TRBV28 | NA | CASSLTGVGYGYTF | TGTGCCAGCAGTTTGACAGGGGTCGGGTATGGCTACACCTTC
14 | TRBD1 | TRBJ1-4 | TRBV3-1/TRBV3-2 | once | CASSRDRGADWLFF | TGTGCCAGCAGCCGAGACAGGGGAGCGGATTGGCTGTTTTTT
15 | NA | TRBJ1-4 | TRBV9 | NA | CASSVDARRVEKLFF | TGTGCCAGCAGCGTAGACGCGCGGCGGGTGGAAAAACTGTTTTTT
13 | NA | TRBJ1-1 | TRBV7-9 | NA | CASSYAGGTEAFF | TGTGCCAGCAGTTACGCGGGTGGTACTGAAGCTTTCTTT
14 | NA | TRBJ1-4 | TRBV19 | NA | CASSPGTSTRKLFF | TGTGCCAGTAGTCCCGGGACATCAACCCGAAAACTGTTTTTT
15 | TRBD2 | TRBJ2-5 | TRBV4-1 | NA | CASSQDGLAEETQYF | TGCGCCAGCAGCCAAGATGGTCTAGCGGAAGAGACCCAGTACTTC
15 | TRBD1 | TRBJ2-7 | TRBV15 | NA | CATSRGGDRAYEQYF | TGTGCCACCAGCAGGGGAGGGGACAGGGCCTACGAGCAGTACTTC
15 | NA | TRBJ1-1 | TRBV7-3 | NA | CASSSSGTLNTEAFF | TGTGCCAGCAGCTCAAGCGGGACCCTGAACACTGAAGCTTTCTTT
16 | NA | TRBJ2-5 | TRBV9 | NA | CASSVGGSTYQETQYF | TGTGCCAGCAGCGTAGGCGGCAGTACGTACCAAGAGACCCAGTACTTC
11 | NA | TRBJ1-2 | TRBV29-1 | few | CSVEASYGYTF | TGCAGCGTTGAGGCAAGCTATGGCTACACCTTC
17 | NA | TRBJ1-5 | TRBV27 | NA | CASSLIRAGAWGQPQHF | TGTGCCAGCAGCCTCATCCGTGCGGGGGCGTGGGGTCAGCCCCAGCATTTT
16 | NA | TRBJ2-3 | TRBV9 | once | CASSLSTSNPTDTQYF | TGTGCCAGCTCCCTCAGCACTAGTAATCCCACAGATACGCAGTATTTT
14 | TRBD1 | TRBJ1-2 | TRBV30 | NA | CAWSTGQGINGYTF | TGTGCCTGGAGTACCGGACAGGGAATCAATGGCTACACCTTC
15 | TRBD1 | TRBJ2-7 | TRBV19 | NA | CASSLRDSSTYEQYF | TGTGCCAGTAGTCTCCGGGACAGTTCCACCTACGAGCAGTACTTC
15 | NA | TRBJ2-7 | TRBV24-1 | NA | CATSDSYGGRDEQYF | TGTGCCACCAGTGATTCGTACGGGGGACGCGACGAGCAGTACTTC
13 | TRBD1 | TRBJ2-5 | TRBV30 | NA | CAWQGTAQETQYF | TGTGCCTGGCAGGGGACAGCCCAAGAGACCCAGTACTTC
15 | TRBD2 | TRBJ2-7 | TRBV11-2 | few | CASSLVTGGRDEQYF | TGTGCCAGCAGCTTAGTGACGGGAGGTAGGGACGAGCAGTACTTC
14 | NA | TRBJ1-2 | TRBV6-1 | NA | CASSELTPIRGYTF | TGTGCCAGCAGTGAATTAACTCCTATTCGGGGCTACACCTTC
15 | NA | TRBJ1-3 | TRBV5-8 | NA | CASSFGVSSGNTIYF | TGTGCCAGCAGCTTCGGGGTCAGCTCTGGAAACACCATATATTTT
15 | NA | TRBJ2-7 | TRBV4-1 | NA | CASSQGSDYSYEQYF | TGCGCCAGCAGCCAAGGGTCCGACTACTCCTACGAGCAGTACTTC
14 | TRBD1 | TRBJ2-7 | TRBV5-4 | few | CASSPRDRLYEQYF | TGTGCCAGCAGCCCGAGGGACAGACTCTACGAGCAGTACTTC
14 | NA | TRBJ2-7 | TRBV6-1 | NA | CASSETRPWDEQYF | TGTGCCAGCAGTGAGACGCGGCCCTGGGACGAGCAGTACTTC
15 | NA | TRBJ2-5 | TRBV19 | NA | CASSIEGAGRETQYF | TGTGCCAGTAGTATAGAAGGCGCAGGGAGGGAGACCCAGTACTTC
14 | NA | TRBJ1-3 | TRBV5-1 | NA | CASSLDTTGNTIYF | TGCGCCAGCAGCTTGGACACAACTGGAAACACCATATATTTT
14 | TRBD1 | TRBJ1-2 | TRBV18 | NA | CASSPLGTAYGYTF | TGTGCCAGCTCACCACTTGGGACAGCCTATGGCTACACCTTC
13 | TRBD1 | TRBJ2-7 | TRBV19 | once | CASSDRAPYEQYF | TGTGCCAGTAGTGACAGGGCGCCCTACGAGCAGTACTTC
16 | NA | TRBJ1-4 | TRBV11-3 | NA | CASSSGLGHLNEKLFF | TGTGCCAGCAGCTCGGGGTTGGGACATCTTAATGAAAAACTGTTTTTT
14 | NA | TRBJ1-4 | TRBV7-2 | once | CASSLAPGDEKLFF | TGTGCCAGCAGCTTAGCGCCGGGGGATGAAAAACTGTTTTTT
13 | TRBD2 | TRBJ2-7 | TRBV28 | few | CATRLALSYEQYF | TGTGCCACCCGACTAGCGCTCTCCTACGAGCAGTACTTC
14 | NA | TRBJ1-3 | TRBV4-3 | few | CASSQDYTGNTIYF | TGCGCCAGCAGCCAAGATTACACTGGAAACACCATATATTTT
16 | TRBD1 | TRBJ1-4 | TRBV19 | once | CATREGASGTNEKLFF | TGTGCCACCCGTGAGGGGGCTTCCGGCACTAATGAAAAACTGTTTTTT